The 8 T cell receptor beta chains reported below all come from one sample, sequenced in a study of blood T cell repertoires in COVID-19. The data were produced by immunoSEQ multiplex PCR, yet TCRdb's version contains in-frame clones alone and is incomplete. This sample has 9,900 or so clones, with 90% found just once. Sequencing input: peripheral blood. These receptors were taken from a human donor in a cohort sampled during active COVID-19.

The chain couples TRBV5-1 to TRBJ1-3; TRBD1 aligns across 8 bases. The CDR3 extends over 13 amino acids. The trim removed 4 bases at V and 10 bases at J, leaving 7 bases unmatched. Germline-derived CDR1 and CDR2 are SGHRS and YFSETQ. Here the CDR3 reads CASSVTGDKTIYF. The CDR3 DNA follows: TGCGCCAGCAGCGTGACAGGGGACAAAACCATATATTTT.

V usage is TRBV29-1 and J usage is TRBJ1-2; D gene ambiguous. CDR1 SQVTM and CDR2 ANQGSEA come from the germline V gene. V lost 4 bases and J lost 5, with 14 bases in between. The CDR3 contains 13 residues. Here the CDR3 reads CSVVGEGKYGYTF. The CDR3 bases are TGCAGCGTTGTGGGAGAGGGAAAATATGGCTACACCTTC.

Written as DNA, the CDR3 is TGTGCCAGCAGCCATTTAGGGGCTGAGCAGTTCTTC. This codes for CASSHLGAEQFF. The chain is built from TRBV3-1 (or the pseudogene TRBV3-2) and TRBJ2-1; TRBD1 is a possible D gene (5 bases). The CDR3 is 12 residues long. Per the germline V gene, CDR1 is LGHDT and CDR2 is YNNKEL (reference sequence). With 3 bases removed from V and 9 bases from J, the gap between germline ends came to 9 bases.

This clone has more than one count but fewer than ten. The rearrangement uses TRBV4-1 and TRBJ2-2; the match to TRBD2 covers 7 bases. The J segment lost 8 bases and the V segment lost 2 bases, leaving 8 bases of the junction unmatched. Germline loops: CDR1 MGHRA, CDR2 YSYEKL. CDR3 length equals 15 residues. DNA for the CDR3: TGCGCCAGCAGCCAATGGCGGGGGTCAGAAGGGGAGCTGTTTTTT. It encodes CASSQWRGSEGELFF.

J is TRBJ2-7 and V is TRBV9; the match to TRBD1 covers 8 bases. J gave up 6 bases and V 0 bases, and 8 bases lay outside the gene matches. Germline V gives CDR1 SGDLS, CDR2 YYNGEE. The CDR3 is 15 amino acids. Written as DNA, the CDR3 is TGTGCCAGCAGCGTAGGGACAGGGATAGGGGCCGAGCAGTACTTC. Translating gives CASSVGTGIGAEQYF.

The chain has TRBV24-1 and TRBJ2-3; 9 bases are a match to TRBD2. The CDR3 loop spans 14 amino acids. The germline V gene encodes CDR1 KGHDR and CDR2 SFDVKD. The V segment lost 4 bases and the J segment 4 bases; nucleotides outside the gene matches: 2. The CDR3 DNA follows: TGTGCCACCAGTGAGGGACTAGCAGCAGATACGCAGTATTTT. Protein sequence: CATSEGLAADTQYF.

The rearrangement links TRBV5-1 to TRBJ1-1, with D perhaps TRBD1 (6 bases). Trimming stripped 0 bases from V and 3 bases from J, with 15 bases between. Germline V gene lookup returns CDR1 SGHRS and CDR2 YFSETQ. The CDR3 length is 16 residues. Here the CDR3 DNA reads TGCGCCAGCAGCTTGGATTTACCCCAGGGGTACACTGAAGCTTTCTTT. It translates to CASSLDLPQGYTEAFF.

The CDR3 coding sequence is TGTGCCAGCGGGGCAGGCCCCTACGAGCAGTACTTC. Amino acids: CASGAGPYEQYF. The V call is TRBV11-2, the J call TRBJ2-7, with D possibly matching TRBD1 (5 bases). CDR3 size: 12 residues. Germline CDR1 reads SGHAT; CDR2 reads FQNNGV. Trimming cost V 8 bases and J 2 bases, with 10 bases left between them.